The TCR beta chain described here comes from a study of shared clonotypes between healthy human individuals. Method: immunoSEQ multiplex PCR; TCRdb's copy keeps in-frame clones and lacks some. The repertoire holds over a million clones, with roughly 96% as singletons. Concerning this clone: Its antigen is undetermined.

Trimming took 1 base from V and 6 from J; bases not matched to a gene: 10. Germline CDR1 is SGHDT and CDR2 is YYEEEE. This CDR3 is 16 amino acids long. Study-wide results and caveats: Sorted-subset samples were not fully sequenced, rarefaction indicated. Only a few donors were included, so the genetic and exposure-history diversity represented was limited. As a rule, naive subsets had a larger estimated richness than memory subsets. Sampling involved blood alone; tissue repertoires likely differ.

The genes are TRBV5-6 and TRBJ2-1, with TRBD2 matching 7 bases. Sequencing was performed on naive CD4+ T cells sorted from blood. Subset in this sample: CD45RA+ positively selected. This TCR was recovered from a man under 40 in good health. The CDR3 nucleotides are TGTGCCAGCAGCTTGTTAAGCGGGACCCCCGGCAATGAGCAGTTCTTC. Amino acids: CASSLLSGTPGNEQFF.